This T cell receptor (beta chain) was recovered during a study of blood T cell repertoires in COVID-19. The protocol was immunoSEQ multiplex PCR, while the TCRdb copy is restricted to in-frame clones and leaves out a portion. The data contain 150,000 or so clones, over 70% of them singletons. Deletions cut 1 base from V and 1 base from J, with 7 bases between. Germline CDR1 reads GTSNPN; CDR2 reads SVGIG (reference sequence). The CDR3 has 14 amino acids. The specimen was peripheral blood. The clonotype originates from an older woman with acute or convalescent COVID-19. The chain combines TRBV30 with TRBJ2-2; no reliable D call. The CDR3, as DNA: TGTGCCTGGAGTGAGAAGCTGAACACCGGGGAGCTGTTTTTT. Its translation: CAWSEKLNTGELFF. The whole variable domain, remainder taken from reference TRBV30 and TRBJ2-2, is SQTIHQWPATLVQPVGSPLSLECTVEGTSNPNLYWYRQAAGRGLQLLFYSVGIGQISSEVPQNLSASRPQDRQFILSSKKLLLSDSGFYLCAWSEKLNTGELFFGEGSRLTVL.